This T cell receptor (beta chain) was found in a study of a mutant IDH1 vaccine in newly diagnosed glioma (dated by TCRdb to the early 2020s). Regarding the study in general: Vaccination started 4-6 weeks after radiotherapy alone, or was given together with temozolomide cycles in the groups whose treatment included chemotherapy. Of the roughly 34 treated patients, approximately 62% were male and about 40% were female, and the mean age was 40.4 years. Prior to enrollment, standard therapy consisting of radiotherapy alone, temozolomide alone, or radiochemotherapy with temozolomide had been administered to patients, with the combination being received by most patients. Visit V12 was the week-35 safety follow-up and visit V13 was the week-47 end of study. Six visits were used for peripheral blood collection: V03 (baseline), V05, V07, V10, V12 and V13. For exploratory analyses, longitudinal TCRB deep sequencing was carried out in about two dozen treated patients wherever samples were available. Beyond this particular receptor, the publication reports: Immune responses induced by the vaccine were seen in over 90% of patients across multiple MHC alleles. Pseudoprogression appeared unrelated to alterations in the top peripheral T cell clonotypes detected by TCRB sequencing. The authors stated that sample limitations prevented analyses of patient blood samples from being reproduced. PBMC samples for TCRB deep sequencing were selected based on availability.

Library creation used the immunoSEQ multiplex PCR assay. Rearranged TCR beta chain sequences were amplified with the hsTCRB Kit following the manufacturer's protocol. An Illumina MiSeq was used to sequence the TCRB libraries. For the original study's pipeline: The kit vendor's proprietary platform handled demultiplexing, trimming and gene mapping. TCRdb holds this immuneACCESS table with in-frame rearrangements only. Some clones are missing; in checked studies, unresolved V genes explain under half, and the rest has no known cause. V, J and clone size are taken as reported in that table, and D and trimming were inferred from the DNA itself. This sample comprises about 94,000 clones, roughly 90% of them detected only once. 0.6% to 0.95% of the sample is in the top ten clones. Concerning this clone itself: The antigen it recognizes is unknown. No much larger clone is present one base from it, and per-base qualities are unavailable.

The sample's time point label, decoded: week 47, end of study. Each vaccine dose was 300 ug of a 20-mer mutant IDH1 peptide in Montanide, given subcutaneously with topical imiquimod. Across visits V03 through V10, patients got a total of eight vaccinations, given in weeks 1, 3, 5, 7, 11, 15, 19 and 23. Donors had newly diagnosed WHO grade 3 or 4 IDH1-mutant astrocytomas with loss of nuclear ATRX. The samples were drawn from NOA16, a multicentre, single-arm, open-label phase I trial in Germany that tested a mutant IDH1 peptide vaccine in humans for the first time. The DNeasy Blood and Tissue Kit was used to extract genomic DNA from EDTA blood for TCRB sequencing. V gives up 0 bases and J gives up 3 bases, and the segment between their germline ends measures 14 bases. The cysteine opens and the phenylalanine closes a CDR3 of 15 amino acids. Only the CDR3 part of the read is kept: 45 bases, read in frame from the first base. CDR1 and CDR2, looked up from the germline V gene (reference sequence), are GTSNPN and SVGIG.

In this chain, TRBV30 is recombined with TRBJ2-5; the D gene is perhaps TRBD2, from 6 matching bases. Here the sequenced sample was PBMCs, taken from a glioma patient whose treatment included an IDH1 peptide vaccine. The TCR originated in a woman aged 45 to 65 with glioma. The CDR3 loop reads CAWSVYQRREETQYF. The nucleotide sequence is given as TGTGCCTGGAGTGTATACCAGCGGAGGGAAGAGACCCAGTACTTC.